This is a list of T cell receptor beta chains from one sample in a study of CD8 T cells in Susac syndrome. Using its own MiXCR run on the immunoSEQ multiplex PCR reads, TCRdb lists one record per CDR3 protein. The sample includes approximately 190,000 distinct CDR3 sequences, 85% to 95% of them seen just once. Sequenced input: CD4+ T cells from PBMCs. The receptors derive from a human donor in good health. Both conserved end residues are trimmed from each CDR3. Only part of the rows carry a size: once, few, many, or a class if the clone is expanded.

.	TRBV7-2	TRBJ2-7	ASSSGQFYEQY
.	TRBV2	TRBJ2-5	ASRMDRAKAETQY
few	TRBV15	TRBJ2-7	ATSRASDRDIEQY
.	TRBV3-1	TRBJ2-1	ASSQAGPYNEQF
.	TRBV3-1	TRBJ2-2	ASSQGNRGLTGELF
.	TRBV15	TRBJ2-5	ATSRVIGTSLPETQY
.	TRBV29-1	TRBJ1-2	SVFNTDLYGYT
.	TRBV5-1	TRBJ2-6	ASSLGLTGANVLT
.	TRBV2	TRBJ2-1	ASGKPSYNEQF
few	TRBV6-6	TRBJ2-7	ASSHSYEQY
.	TRBV27	TRBJ1-3	ASLKRTSGNTIY
.	TRBV7-6	TRBJ2-5	ASSLGRDRVSGETQY
few	TRBV20-1	TRBJ2-5	SASGQGETQY
.	TRBV6-1	TRBJ2-2	ASRAPSGTGELF
.	TRBV4-3	TRBJ2-1	ASSQEGGLSGNEQF
.	TRBV29-1	TRBJ2-7	SVATGSHYEQY
.	TRBV7-2	TRBJ1-6	ASSYQPGQPNSPLH
once	TRBV28	TRBJ1-2	ASLLTGPPYGYT
.	TRBV7-9	TRBJ2-3	ASSLGGSANTDTQY
.	TRBV3-1	TRBJ1-2	ASSQDRGVGDYGYT
once	TRBV6-5	TRBJ2-5	ASSEDRGKTQY
.	TRBV10-3	TRBJ2-2	ATRDTANTGELF
few	TRBV18	TRBJ1-1	ASSPRTANTEAF
.	TRBV4-3	TRBJ2-3	ASSQDIIPTDTQY
once	TRBV19	TRBJ2-7	ASSYAQGYEQY
.	TRBV29-1	TRBJ2-3	SVVPRRGGEDTQY
.	TRBV20-1	TRBJ1-5	SATSGVGGNQPQH
.	TRBV28	TRBJ1-5	ASTRGGRNQPQH
.	TRBV19	TRBJ2-5	ASSIRGQETQY
.	TRBV7-2	TRBJ2-2	ASSSLGGNTGVLF
once	TRBV2	TRBJ1-2	ASSLREAKAYGYT
.	TRBV7-2	TRBJ1-6	ASSLQGVHSPLH
few	TRBV20-1	TRBJ2-7	SAPETGVYEQY
.	TRBV6-2/TRBV6-3	TRBJ2-1	ARSGTGHYNEQF
.	TRBV28	TRBJ1-1	AATMNTEAF
.	TRBV28	TRBJ2-1	ASSPARPLANEQF
once	TRBV27	TRBJ2-1	ASSSKSDNEQF
.	TRBV5-1	TRBJ2-5	ASSRGTSGQETQY
.	TRBV27	TRBJ1-1	ASSPRLQGTEAF
.	TRBV6-5	TRBJ1-1	ASSYSQRAF
.	TRBV7-2	TRBJ2-5	ASSGTSGVGGETQY
.	TRBV4-1	TRBJ2-4	ASSQDAGSILSIQY
.	TRBV3-1	TRBJ2-2	ASSQGTTYTGELF
.	TRBV12-3/TRBV12-4	TRBJ1-5	ASRPELSNQPQH
.	TRBV3-1	TRBJ2-7	ASSQEGGSYEQY
.	TRBV9	TRBJ2-1	ASSVLGRGSYNEQF
.	TRBV11-2	TRBJ2-7	ASSFSVGVSYEQY